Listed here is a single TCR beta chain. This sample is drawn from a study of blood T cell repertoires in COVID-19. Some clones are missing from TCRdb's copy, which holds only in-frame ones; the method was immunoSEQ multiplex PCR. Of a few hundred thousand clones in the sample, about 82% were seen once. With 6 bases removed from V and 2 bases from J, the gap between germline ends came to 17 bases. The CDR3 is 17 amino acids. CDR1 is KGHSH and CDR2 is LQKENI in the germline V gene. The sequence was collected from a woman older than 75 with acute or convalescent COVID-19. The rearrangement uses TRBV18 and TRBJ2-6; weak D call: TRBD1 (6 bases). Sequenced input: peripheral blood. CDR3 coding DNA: TGTGCCAGCTCTCAGAGTCTCGGGGACACTGGGGCCAACGTCCTGACTTTC. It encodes CASSQSLGDTGANVLTF.